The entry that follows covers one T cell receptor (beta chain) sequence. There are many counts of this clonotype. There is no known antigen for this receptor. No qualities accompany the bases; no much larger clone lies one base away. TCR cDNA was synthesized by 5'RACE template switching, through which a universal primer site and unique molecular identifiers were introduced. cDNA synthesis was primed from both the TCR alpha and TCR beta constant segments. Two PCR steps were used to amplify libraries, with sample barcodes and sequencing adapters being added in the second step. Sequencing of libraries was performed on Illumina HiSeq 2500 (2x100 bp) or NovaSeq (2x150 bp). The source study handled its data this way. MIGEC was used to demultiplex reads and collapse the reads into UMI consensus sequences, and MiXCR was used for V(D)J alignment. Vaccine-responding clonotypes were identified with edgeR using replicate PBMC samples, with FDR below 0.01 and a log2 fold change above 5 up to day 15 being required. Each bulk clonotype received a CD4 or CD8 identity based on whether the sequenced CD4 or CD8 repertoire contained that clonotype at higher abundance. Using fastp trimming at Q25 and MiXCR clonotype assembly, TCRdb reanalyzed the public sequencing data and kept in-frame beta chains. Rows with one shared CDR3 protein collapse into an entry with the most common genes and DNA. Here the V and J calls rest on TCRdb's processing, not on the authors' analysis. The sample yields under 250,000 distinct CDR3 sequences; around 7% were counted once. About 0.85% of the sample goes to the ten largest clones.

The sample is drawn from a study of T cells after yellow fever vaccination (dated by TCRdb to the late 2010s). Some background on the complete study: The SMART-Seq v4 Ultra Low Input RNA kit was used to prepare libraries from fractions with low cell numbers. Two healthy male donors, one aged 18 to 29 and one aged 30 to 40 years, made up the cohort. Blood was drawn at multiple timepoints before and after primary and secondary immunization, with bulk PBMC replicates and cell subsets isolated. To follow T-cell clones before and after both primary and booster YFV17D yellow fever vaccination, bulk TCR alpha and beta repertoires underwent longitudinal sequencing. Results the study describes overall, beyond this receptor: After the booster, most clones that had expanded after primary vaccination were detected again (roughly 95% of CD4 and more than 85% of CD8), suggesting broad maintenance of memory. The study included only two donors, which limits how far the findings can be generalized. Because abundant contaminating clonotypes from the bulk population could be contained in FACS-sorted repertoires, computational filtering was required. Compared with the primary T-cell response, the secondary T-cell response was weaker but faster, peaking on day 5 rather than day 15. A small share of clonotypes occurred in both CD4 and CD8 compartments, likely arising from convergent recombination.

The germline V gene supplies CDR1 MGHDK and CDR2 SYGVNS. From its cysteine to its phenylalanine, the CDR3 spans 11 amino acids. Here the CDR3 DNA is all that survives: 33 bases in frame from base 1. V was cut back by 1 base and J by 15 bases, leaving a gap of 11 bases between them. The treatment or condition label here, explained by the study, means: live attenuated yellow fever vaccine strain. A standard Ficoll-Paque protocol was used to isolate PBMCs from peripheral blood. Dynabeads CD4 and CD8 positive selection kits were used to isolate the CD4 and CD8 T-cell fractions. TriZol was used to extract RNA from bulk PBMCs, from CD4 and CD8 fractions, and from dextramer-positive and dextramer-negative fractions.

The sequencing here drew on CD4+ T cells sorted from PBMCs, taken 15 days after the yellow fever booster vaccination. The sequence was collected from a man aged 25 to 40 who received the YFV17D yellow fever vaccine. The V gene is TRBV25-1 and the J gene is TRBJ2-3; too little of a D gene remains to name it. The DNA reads TGTGCCAGCAGTGAATCCAGAAACCTATATTTT. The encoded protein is CASSESRNLYF.